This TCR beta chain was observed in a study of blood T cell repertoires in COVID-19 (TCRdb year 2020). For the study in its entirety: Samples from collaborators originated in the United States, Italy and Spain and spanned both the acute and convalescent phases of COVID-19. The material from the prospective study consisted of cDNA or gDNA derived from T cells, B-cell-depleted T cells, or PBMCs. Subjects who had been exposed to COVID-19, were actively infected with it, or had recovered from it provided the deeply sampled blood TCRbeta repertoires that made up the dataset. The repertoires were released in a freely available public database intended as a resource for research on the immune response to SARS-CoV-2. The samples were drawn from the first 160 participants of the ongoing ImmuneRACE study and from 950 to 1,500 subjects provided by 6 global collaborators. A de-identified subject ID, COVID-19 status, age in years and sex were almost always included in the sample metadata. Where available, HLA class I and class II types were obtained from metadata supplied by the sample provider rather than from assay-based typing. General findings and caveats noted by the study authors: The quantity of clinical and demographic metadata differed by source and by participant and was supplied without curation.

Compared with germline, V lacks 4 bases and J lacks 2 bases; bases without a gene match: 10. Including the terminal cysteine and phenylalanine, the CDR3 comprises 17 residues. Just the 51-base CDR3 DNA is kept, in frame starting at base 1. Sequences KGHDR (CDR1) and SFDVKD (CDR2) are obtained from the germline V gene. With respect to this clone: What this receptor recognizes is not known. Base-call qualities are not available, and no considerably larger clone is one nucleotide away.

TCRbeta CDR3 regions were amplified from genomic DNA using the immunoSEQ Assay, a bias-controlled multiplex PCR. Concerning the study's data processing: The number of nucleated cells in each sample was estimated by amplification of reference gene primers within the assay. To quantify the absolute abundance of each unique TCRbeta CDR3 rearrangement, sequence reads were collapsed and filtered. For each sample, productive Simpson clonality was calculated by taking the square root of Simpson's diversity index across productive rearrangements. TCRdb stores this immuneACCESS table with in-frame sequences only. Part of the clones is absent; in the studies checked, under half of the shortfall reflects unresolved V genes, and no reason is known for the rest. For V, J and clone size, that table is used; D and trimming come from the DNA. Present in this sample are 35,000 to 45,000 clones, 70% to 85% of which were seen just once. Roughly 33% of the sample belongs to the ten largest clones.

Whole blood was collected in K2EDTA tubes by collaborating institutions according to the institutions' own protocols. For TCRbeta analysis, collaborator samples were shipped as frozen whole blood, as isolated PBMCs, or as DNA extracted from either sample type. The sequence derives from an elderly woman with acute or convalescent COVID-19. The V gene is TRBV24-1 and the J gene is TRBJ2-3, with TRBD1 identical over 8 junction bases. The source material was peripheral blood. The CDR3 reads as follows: CATSDRKDRENTDTQYF. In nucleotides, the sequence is TGTGCCACCAGTGACCGCAAGGACAGGGAAAACACAGATACGCAGTATTTT.